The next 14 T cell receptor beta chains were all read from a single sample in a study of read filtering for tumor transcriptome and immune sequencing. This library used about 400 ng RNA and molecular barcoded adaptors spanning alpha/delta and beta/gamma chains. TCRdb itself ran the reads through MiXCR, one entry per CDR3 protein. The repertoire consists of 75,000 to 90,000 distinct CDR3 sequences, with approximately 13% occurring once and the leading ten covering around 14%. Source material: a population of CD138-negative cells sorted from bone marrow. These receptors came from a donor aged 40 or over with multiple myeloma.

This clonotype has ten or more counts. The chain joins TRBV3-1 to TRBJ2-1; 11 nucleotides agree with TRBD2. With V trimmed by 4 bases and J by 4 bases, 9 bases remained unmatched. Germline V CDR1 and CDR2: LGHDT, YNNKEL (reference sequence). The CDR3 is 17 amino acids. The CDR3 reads CASSLSRGTSGYNEQFF. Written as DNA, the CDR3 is TGTGCCAGCAGCCTTAGTCGGGGGACTAGCGGATACAATGAGCAGTTCTTC.

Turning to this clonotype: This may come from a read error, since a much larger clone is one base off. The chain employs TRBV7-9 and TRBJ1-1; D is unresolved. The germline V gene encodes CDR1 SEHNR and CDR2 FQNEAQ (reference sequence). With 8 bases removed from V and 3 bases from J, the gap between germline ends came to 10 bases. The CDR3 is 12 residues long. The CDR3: CASGNRDTEAFF. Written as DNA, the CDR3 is TGTGCCAGCGGCAACCGGGACACTGAAGCTTTCTTT.

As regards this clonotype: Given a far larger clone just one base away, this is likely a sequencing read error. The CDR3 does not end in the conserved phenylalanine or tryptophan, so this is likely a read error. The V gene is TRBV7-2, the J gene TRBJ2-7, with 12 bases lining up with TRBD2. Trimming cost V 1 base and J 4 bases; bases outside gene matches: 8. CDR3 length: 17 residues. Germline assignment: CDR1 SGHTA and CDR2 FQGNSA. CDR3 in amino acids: CASSLVPETSGRYEQYS. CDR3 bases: TGTGCCAGCAGCTTAGTCCCCGAAACTAGCGGGAGGTACGAGCAGTACTCC.

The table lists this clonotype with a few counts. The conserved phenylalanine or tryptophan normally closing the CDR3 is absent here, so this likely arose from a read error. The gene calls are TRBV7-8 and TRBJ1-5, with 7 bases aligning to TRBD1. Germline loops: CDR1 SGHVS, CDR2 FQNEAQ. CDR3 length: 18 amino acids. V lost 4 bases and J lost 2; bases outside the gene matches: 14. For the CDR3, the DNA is TGTGCCAGCAGCTCCGGGACAGACTGGTCAGGGGGCAATCAGCCCCAGCATCTT. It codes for CASSSGTDWSGGNQPQHL.

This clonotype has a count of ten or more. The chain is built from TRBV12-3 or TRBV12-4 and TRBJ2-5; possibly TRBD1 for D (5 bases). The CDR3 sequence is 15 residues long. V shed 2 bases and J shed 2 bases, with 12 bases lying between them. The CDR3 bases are TGTGCCAGCAGTTTACAGGGAATAGGACAAGAGACCCAGTACTTC. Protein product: CASSLQGIGQETQYF.

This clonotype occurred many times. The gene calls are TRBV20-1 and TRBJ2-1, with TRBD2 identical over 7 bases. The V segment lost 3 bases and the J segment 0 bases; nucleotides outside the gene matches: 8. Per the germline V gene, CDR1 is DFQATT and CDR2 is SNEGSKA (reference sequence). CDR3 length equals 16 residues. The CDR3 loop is CSARVRGGSSYNEQFF. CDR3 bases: TGCAGTGCTAGGGTCCGTGGCGGGAGCTCCTACAATGAGCAGTTCTTC.

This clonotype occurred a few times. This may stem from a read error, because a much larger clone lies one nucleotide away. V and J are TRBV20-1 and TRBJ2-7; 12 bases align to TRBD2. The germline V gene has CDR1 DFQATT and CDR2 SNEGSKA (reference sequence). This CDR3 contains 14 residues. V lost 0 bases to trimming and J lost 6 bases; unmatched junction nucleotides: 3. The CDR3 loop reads CSARDRGLAGEQYF. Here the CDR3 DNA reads TGCAGTGCTAGAGATAGGGGACTAGCGGGCGAGCAGTACTTC.

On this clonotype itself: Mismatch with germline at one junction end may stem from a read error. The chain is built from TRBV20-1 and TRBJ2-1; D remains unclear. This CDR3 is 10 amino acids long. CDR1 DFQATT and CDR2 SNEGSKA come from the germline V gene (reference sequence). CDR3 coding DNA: TGCAGCGTTTTCGGCAATGTGCAGTTCTTC. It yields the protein CSVFGNVQFF.

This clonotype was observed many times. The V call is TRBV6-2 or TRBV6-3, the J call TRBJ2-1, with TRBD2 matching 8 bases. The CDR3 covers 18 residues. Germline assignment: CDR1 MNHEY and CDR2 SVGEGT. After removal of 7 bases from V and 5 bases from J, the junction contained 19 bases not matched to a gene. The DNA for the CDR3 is TGTGCCAGCACCGCCCCTAGCGGGCCTACCTCTGGAAACAATGAGCAGTTCTTC. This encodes CASTAPSGPTSGNNEQFF.

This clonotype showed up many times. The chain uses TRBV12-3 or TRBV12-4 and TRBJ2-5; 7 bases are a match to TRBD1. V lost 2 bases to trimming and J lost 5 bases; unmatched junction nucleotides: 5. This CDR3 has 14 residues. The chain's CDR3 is CASSLRQGEETQYF. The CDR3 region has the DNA TGTGCCAGCAGTTTAAGGCAGGGGGAGGAGACCCAGTACTTC.

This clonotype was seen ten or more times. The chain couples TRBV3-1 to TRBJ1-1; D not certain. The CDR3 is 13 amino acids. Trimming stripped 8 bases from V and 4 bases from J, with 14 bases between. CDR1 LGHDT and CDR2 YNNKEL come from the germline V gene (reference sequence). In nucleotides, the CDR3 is TGTGCCAGCCTGCGTGGAGGGAGCACTGAAGCTTTCTTT. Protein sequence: CASLRGGSTEAFF.

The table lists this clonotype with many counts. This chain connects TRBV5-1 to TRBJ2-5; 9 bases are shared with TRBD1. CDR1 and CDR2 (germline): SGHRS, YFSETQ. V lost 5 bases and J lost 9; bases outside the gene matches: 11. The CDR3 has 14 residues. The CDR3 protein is CASRAGTGNLAQYF. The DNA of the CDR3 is TGCGCCAGCAGGGCCGGGACAGGGAATCTGGCCCAGTACTTC.

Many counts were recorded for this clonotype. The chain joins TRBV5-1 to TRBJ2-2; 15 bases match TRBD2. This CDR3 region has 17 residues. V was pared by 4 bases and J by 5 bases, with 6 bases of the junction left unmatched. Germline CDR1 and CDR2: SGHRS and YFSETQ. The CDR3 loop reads CASSPGLAGGGTGELFF. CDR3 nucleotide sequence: TGCGCCAGCAGCCCGGGACTAGCGGGAGGAGGTACCGGGGAGCTGTTTTTT.

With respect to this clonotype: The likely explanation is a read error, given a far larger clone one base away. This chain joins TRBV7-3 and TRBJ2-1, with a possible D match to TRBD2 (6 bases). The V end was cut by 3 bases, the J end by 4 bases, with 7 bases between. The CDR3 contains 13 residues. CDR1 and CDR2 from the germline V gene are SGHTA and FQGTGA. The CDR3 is CASSFAGYNEQFF. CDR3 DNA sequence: TGTGCCAGCAGCTTTGCGGGATACAATGAGCAGTTCTTC. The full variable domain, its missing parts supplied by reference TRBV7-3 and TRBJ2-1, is GAGVSQTPSNKVTEKGKYVELRCDPISGHTALYWYRQSLGQGPEFLIYFQGTGAADDSGLPNDRFFAVRPEGSVSTLKIQRTERGDSAVYLCASSFAGYNEQFFGPGTRLTVL.